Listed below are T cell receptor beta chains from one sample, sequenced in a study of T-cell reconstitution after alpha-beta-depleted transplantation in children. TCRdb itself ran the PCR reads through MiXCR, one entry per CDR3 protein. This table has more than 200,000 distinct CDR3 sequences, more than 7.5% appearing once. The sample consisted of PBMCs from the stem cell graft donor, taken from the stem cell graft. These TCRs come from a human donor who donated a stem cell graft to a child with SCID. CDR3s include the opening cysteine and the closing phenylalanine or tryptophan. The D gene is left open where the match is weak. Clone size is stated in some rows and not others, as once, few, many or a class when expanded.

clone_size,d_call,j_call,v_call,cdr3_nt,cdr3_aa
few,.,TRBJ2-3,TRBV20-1,TGCAGTGCTAGAGATTTTGGGTCTCCAGGCACAGATACGCAGTATTTT,CSARDFGSPGTDTQYF
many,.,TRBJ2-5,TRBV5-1,TGCGCCAGCAGCTTACAGGGTTTTTTAGAGACCCAGTACTTC,CASSLQGFLETQYF
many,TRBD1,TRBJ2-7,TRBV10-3,TGTGCCATCAGTAGGGACAGAGGGTACGAGCAGTACTTC,CAISRDRGYEQYF
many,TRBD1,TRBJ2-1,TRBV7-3,TGTGCCAGCAGCTCTACAGGGGGCTGGGGAAGCGTGCAGTTCTTC,CASSSTGGWGSVQFF
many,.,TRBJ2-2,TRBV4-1,TGCGCCAGCAGCCAAAGGATATCTGGGGTCGCCGGGGAGCTGTTTTTT,CASSQRISGVAGELFF
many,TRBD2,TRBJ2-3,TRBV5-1,TGCGCCAGCAGAACCGGGACTAGCGGGGGTCTCACAGATACGCAGTATTTT,CASRTGTSGGLTDTQYF
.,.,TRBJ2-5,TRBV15,TGTGCCACCAGCAGAATATACCAAGAGACCCAGTACTTC,CATSRIYQETQYF
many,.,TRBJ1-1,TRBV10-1,TGCGCCAGCAGTGAGTCGTTGGAAAACACTGAAGCTTTCTTT,CASSESLENTEAFF
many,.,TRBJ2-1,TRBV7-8,TGTGCCAGCAGGGGACTGGCGGGGCTAAATGAGCAGTTCTTC,CASRGLAGLNEQFF
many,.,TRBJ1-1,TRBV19,TGTGCCACCAAATCGGGAGGACTGGGGTTCTTT,CATKSGGLGFF
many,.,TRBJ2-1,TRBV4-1,TGCGCCAAGGGGGGGGCGCGACGGAATGAGCAGTTCTTC,CAKGGARRNEQFF
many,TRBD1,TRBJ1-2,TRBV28,TGTGCCAGCAGTTCGTTTGGGGGACAGCACTATGGCTACACCTTC,CASSSFGGQHYGYTF
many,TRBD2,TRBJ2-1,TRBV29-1,TGCAGCGTTGAAGGGACTAGCGGGGGCTACAATGAGCAGTTCTTC,CSVEGTSGGYNEQFF
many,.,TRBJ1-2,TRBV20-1,TGCAGTGCTGACCGCGGGGATGTGTTTGACAACTATGGCTACACCTTC,CSADRGDVFDNYGYTF
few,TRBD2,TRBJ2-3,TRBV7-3,TGTGCCAGCAGCCCCGCTAGCGGGGGGCTCGATACGCAGTATTTT,CASSPASGGLDTQYF
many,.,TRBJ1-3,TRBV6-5,TGTGCCAGCAGTCTTGACAGAAACCGGGACACCATATATTTT,CASSLDRNRDTIYF
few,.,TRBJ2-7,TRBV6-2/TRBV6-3,TGTGCCAGCAGTCGCCAAAGGGCGCGGGTCTCCTACGAGCAGTACTTC,CASSRQRARVSYEQYF
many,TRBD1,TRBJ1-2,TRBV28,TGTGCCAGCAGTTTATCCCAGGGGGAGGGCTACACCTTC,CASSLSQGEGYTF
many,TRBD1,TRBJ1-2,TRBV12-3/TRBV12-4,TGTGCCAGCGGGTGGACAGGTGTGGAATATGGCTACACCTTC,CASGWTGVEYGYTF
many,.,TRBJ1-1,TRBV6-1,TGTGCCAGCACAGACAGTGAGAACACTGAAGCTTTCTTT,CASTDSENTEAFF
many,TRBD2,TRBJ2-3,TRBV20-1,TGCAGTGCTAGTGTCGCGGGGGGGCCGATAGATACGCAGTATTTT,CSASVAGGPIDTQYF
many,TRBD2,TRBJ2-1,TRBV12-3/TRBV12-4,TGTGCCAGCAGTTTAGCTAGCGGGTCATTCAATGAGCAGTTCTTC,CASSLASGSFNEQFF
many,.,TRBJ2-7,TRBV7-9,TGTGCCAGCGACACGGGTGCGGCTAAAGGCTCCTACGAGCAGTACTTC,CASDTGAAKGSYEQYF
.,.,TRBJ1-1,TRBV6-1,TGTGCCAGCAGTGCCGGGTCCGCAAACACTGAAGCTTTCTTT,CASSAGSANTEAFF
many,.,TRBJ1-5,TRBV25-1,TGTGCCAGCAGCGAACCTGGGACAATCGACAATCAGCCCCAGCATTTT,CASSEPGTIDNQPQHF
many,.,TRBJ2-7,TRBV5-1,TGCGCCAGCAGCCTAAAACAGGGCAGTGACTACGAGCAGTACTTC,CASSLKQGSDYEQYF
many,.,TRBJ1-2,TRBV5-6,TGTGCCAGCAGCTTGAAGTCTGGCTACACCTTC,CASSLKSGYTF
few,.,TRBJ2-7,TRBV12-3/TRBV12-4,TGTGCCAGCAGTTCGCGGGCGGGCAGCTCCTACGAGCAGTACTTC,CASSSRAGSSYEQYF
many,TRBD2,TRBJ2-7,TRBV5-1,TGCGCCAGCAGCCGTTCTCCGGGACTAGATGCCTACGAGCAGTACTTC,CASSRSPGLDAYEQYF
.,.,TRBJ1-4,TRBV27,TGTGCCAGCAGTCCCTTGTCGGGATTGAAGCTGGAAAAACTGTTTTTT,CASSPLSGLKLEKLFF
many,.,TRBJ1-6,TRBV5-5,TGTGCCAGCAGCTTCAGTGCCGTGAGCTCCTATAATTCACCCCTCCACTTT,CASSFSAVSSYNSPLHF
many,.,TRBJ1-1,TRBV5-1,TGCGCCAGCAGCACGGGAGGGGCACTTGAAGCTTTCTTT,CASSTGGALEAFF
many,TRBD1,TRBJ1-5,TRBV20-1,TGCAGTGCCCGACGGAGGACAGGGGATCAGCCCCAGCATTTT,CSARRRTGDQPQHF
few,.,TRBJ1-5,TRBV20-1,TGCAGTGCTAGAGTCGGGGGGGCCAGTAGCAATCAGCCCCAGCATTTT,CSARVGGASSNQPQHF
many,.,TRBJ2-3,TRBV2,TGTGCCAGCATGGGGCTTAGCACAGATACGCAGTATTTT,CASMGLSTDTQYF
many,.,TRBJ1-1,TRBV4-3,TGCGCCAGCAGCCAAGAATATGACACAATTAACACTGAAGCTTTCTTT,CASSQEYDTINTEAFF
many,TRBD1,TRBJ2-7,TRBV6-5,TGTGCCAGCAGTTACCGGGACAGGGTCAACGAGCAGTACTTC,CASSYRDRVNEQYF
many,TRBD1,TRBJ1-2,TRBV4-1,TGCGCCAGCAGCCCCGATGGGACAGCCTATGGCTACACCTTC,CASSPDGTAYGYTF